The rows below give T cell receptor beta chains drawn from one sample of a study of shared clonotypes between healthy human individuals. Profiling relied on immunoSEQ multiplex PCR, and the TCRdb table lists in-frame clones only, not all of them. The table shows about 680,000 clones, with around two thirds occurring only once. The sample taken for sequencing was memory CD4+ T cells sorted from blood. The receptors derive from a woman younger than 45 in good health. CDR3s include the opening cysteine and the closing phenylalanine or tryptophan. Each record gives: CDR3 protein, CDR3 DNA, D gene, V gene, J gene, clone size. A D gene is named only where the DNA matches it firmly. Clone size is given for some rows only: seen once, a few or many times, or a class if the clone is expanded.

CASSAATLNDGSYEQYF,TGTGCCAGCAGCGCGGCGACACTCAACGACGGCTCCTACGAGCAGTACTTC,NA,TRBV9,TRBJ2-7,NA
CASSLGAVSTDTQYF,TGCGCCAGCAGCTTGGGAGCAGTAAGCACAGATACGCAGTATTTT,NA,TRBV5-1,TRBJ2-3,NA
CASSPLGENTEAFF,TGCGCCAGCAGCCCCTTGGGGGAGAACACTGAAGCTTTCTTT,NA,TRBV5-1,TRBJ1-1,NA
CASSYAGTSGTGEQFF,TGTGCCAGCAGTTACGCCGGGACTAGCGGCACTGGGGAGCAGTTCTTC,TRBD2,TRBV6-6,TRBJ2-1,NA
CASSLGQGAVNTEAFF,TGTGCCAGCAGCCTTGGACAGGGGGCGGTGAACACTGAAGCTTTCTTT,TRBD1,TRBV7-6,TRBJ1-1,NA
CASSSQGHNTEAFF,TGTGCCAGCAGTTCACAGGGCCACAACACTGAAGCTTTCTTT,NA,TRBV2,TRBJ1-1,few
CASSLGSGGLGYGYTF,TGTGCCAGCAGCCTGGGGTCAGGGGGCTTGGGCTATGGCTACACCTTC,TRBD1,TRBV28,TRBJ1-2,many
CASSLRGVVNYGYTF,TGTGCCAGCAGCTTGCGCGGGGTGGTGAACTATGGCTACACCTTC,NA,TRBV5-5,TRBJ1-2,once
CASSEERYSNQPQHF,TGTGCCAGCAGTGAAGAACGCTACAGCAATCAGCCCCAGCATTTT,NA,TRBV2,TRBJ1-5,NA
CASIGSFRTGGYEQYF,TGTGCCAGCATAGGCAGTTTTAGGACAGGGGGCTACGAGCAGTACTTC,TRBD1,TRBV28,TRBJ2-7,NA
CASSGLAGDSYEQYF,TGCGCCAGCAGCGGGCTAGCGGGAGACTCGTACGAGCAGTACTTC,TRBD2,TRBV5-1,TRBJ2-7,NA
CASSLIALWGPSGGYTF,TGTGCCAGCAGCTTAATAGCCCTCTGGGGGCCCTCCGGAGGCTACACCTTC,NA,TRBV11-2,TRBJ1-2,NA
CASSRIVLGLAGETQYF,TGTGCCAGTAGTCGTATAGTTTTGGGACTAGCGGGAGAGACCCAGTACTTC,TRBD2,TRBV27,TRBJ2-5,NA
CASSMFRGGQETQYF,TGTGCCAGTAGTATGTTCCGGGGAGGACAAGAGACCCAGTACTTC,NA,TRBV19,TRBJ2-5,few
CASSLGTGPETQYF,TGTGCCAGCAGCTTGGGGACAGGGCCGGAGACCCAGTACTTC,TRBD1,TRBV7-6,TRBJ2-5,NA
CAIRTGGDEQFF,TGTGCCATCAGGACAGGGGGCGATGAGCAGTTCTTC,TRBD1,TRBV10-3,TRBJ2-1,NA
CASRTTSGIPNEQFF,TGTGCCAGCAGGACGACTAGCGGGATACCCAATGAGCAGTTCTTC,TRBD2,TRBV6-5,TRBJ2-1,NA
CASSPGNTGGYTF,TGTGCCAGCTCACCTGGTAATACGGGTGGCTACACCTTC,NA,TRBV18,TRBJ1-2,once
CASSPTSLSYNEQFF,TGTGCCAGCAGCCCGACTAGCTTATCCTACAATGAGCAGTTCTTC,TRBD2,TRBV7-9,TRBJ2-1,NA
CASSDRTSGGYEQYF,TGTGCCAGTAGTGACCGGACTAGCGGAGGCTACGAGCAGTACTTC,TRBD2,TRBV19,TRBJ2-7,NA
CASSKFHGSDYNEQFF,TGTGCCAGCAGCAAATTCCACGGGTCAGATTACAATGAGCAGTTCTTC,NA,TRBV21-1,TRBJ2-1,NA
CASSSSYYTSGSYEQYF,TGTGCCAGCAGCTCGTCCTATTATACTAGCGGGAGTTACGAGCAGTACTTC,TRBD2,TRBV5-8,TRBJ2-7,many
CASSVQGLASNQPQHF,TGTGCCAGCAGTGTGCAAGGGCTGGCTAGCAATCAGCCCCAGCATTTT,NA,TRBV2,TRBJ1-5,few
CASTAGELNTEAFF,TGTGCCAGCACCGCGGGGGAGTTGAACACTGAAGCTTTCTTT,NA,TRBV28,TRBJ1-1,NA
CASSALDRGHSPLHF,TGTGCCAGCAGTGCCTTAGACAGGGGGCATTCACCCCTCCACTTT,TRBD1,TRBV27,TRBJ1-6,many